Below, 19 T cell receptor beta chains from the same sample are listed, as sequenced in a study of cytomegalovirus exposure and HLA in healthy donors. Generated by immunoSEQ multiplex PCR, the TCRdb table keeps only in-frame clones and is missing some. The sample includes about 140,000 clones, about 80% seen only once; the top ten take less than 35%. Specimen: PBMCs. These receptors were taken from a man younger than 40 in good health and CMV-seropositive.

The chain uses TRBV11-2 and TRBJ1-1; 9 bases match TRBD1. The junction had 4 bases not matched to a gene; V was cut back by 1 base and J by 4 bases. The CDR3 has 15 residues. Germline loops: CDR1 SGHAT, CDR2 FQNNGV. Written as DNA, the CDR3 is TGTGCCAGCAGCTTAGTCGGACAGGGGCCCACTGAAGCTTTCTTT. It encodes CASSLVGQGPTEAFF.

This chain uses TRBV19 with TRBJ1-2, with D possibly TRBD1 on 5 matching bases. The CDR3 sequence is 18 residues long. Trimming shortened V by 5 bases and J by 5 bases, and 27 bases separated the two germline ends. From germline, CDR1 is LNHDA and CDR2 SQIVND (reference sequence). The CDR3 DNA follows: TGTGCCAGTAGTCTCGACGGGGGGACTGGAACGTCACGGTATGGCTACACCTTC. Translating it yields CASSLDGGTGTSRYGYTF.

The chain links TRBV7-2 to TRBJ2-7; 14 nucleotides align to TRBD2. Germline V gene data show CDR1 as SGHTA and CDR2 as FQGNSA. With V trimmed by 5 bases and J by 4 bases, 7 bases remained unmatched. The CDR3 consists of 16 residues. CDR3 DNA: TGTGCCAGCAGCCTGAGGACTAGCGGGGGGCGGTACGAGCAGTACTTC. Protein product: CASSLRTSGGRYEQYF.

The genes are TRBV18 and TRBJ1-2; tentative D call: TRBD1 (5 bases). V lost 4 bases and J lost 1, with 10 bases in between. The CDR3 consists of 14 residues. Germline V gives CDR1 KGHSH, CDR2 LQKENI. CDR3 coding DNA: TGTGCCAGCTCACGGGGCAGTCTTAACTATGGCTACACCTTC. Translated, it gives CASSRGSLNYGYTF. Filled out from reference TRBV18 and TRBJ1-2, the complete variable domain reads NAGVMQNPRHLVRRRGQEARLRCSPMKGHSHVYWYRQLPEEGLKFMVYLQKENIIDESGMPKERFSAEFPKEGPSILRIQQVVRGDSAAYFCASSRGSLNYGYTFGSGTRLTVV.

The chain carries TRBV4-3 and TRBJ2-3, with D maybe TRBD1 (5 bases). Deletions cut 3 bases from V and 4 bases from J, with 14 bases between. The germline V gene has CDR1 LGHNA and CDR2 YSLEER. This CDR3 region has 15 residues. The CDR3 is CASSQGRIPADTQYF. The CDR3 nucleotides read TGCGCCAGCAGCCAGGGGCGGATACCCGCAGATACGCAGTATTTT.

V and J are TRBV5-8 and TRBJ1-2; TRBD1 matches 8 bases. In germline, CDR1 is SGHTS, CDR2 YDEGEE. Germline trimming cut 0 bases from V and 4 bases from J; bases unmatched to any gene: 5. The CDR3 has 15 residues. The CDR3 reads CASSLGTGLGYGYTF. The CDR3 DNA reads as TGTGCCAGCAGCTTGGGGACAGGGTTAGGCTATGGCTACACCTTC.

This rearrangement joins TRBV19 to TRBJ2-7, with 8 bases matching TRBD1. This CDR3 has 14 residues. Germline CDR1 and CDR2: LNHDA and SQIVND (reference sequence). Losses at the gene ends were 5 bases for V and 2 bases for J; bases not matched to a gene: 5. The CDR3, as DNA: TGTGCCAGTAGTTCTGGACAGGGACCCTACGAGCAGTACTTC. Residues: CASSSGQGPYEQYF. The full variable domain, rest sourced from reference TRBV19 and TRBJ2-7, is DGGITQSPKYLFRKEGQNVTLSCEQNLNHDAMYWYRQDPGQGLRLIYYSQIVNDFQKGDIAEGYSVSREKKESFPLTVTSAQKNPTAFYLCASSSGQGPYEQYFGPGTRLTVT.

The chain uses TRBV7-3 and TRBJ1-2; 9 nucleotides agree with TRBD1. This CDR3 has 13 residues. The ends lost 5 bases at V and 7 bases at J; junction bases unmatched: 5. Germline V CDR1 and CDR2: SGHTA, FQGTGA. The CDR3 sequence is CASSEQGAFGYTF. The CDR3 DNA sequence: TGTGCCAGCAGCGAACAGGGGGCGTTTGGCTACACCTTC.

The genes are TRBV11-3 and TRBJ2-1; TRBD2 agrees at 9 bases. CDR3 length equals 15 residues. The germline CDR1 and CDR2 sequences are SGHNT and YENEEA. V lost 1 base, J lost 9 bases, and 7 bases stayed unmatched. The CDR3 here is CASSLGAGGPSEQFF. The CDR3, as DNA: TGTGCCAGCAGCTTAGGGGCGGGAGGGCCAAGTGAGCAGTTCTTC.

V is TRBV27 and J is TRBJ2-3, with D possibly being TRBD1 (6 bases). The CDR3 covers 12 residues. The V end lost 7 bases, the J end lost 8 bases, and 13 bases lay between the germline ends. CDR1 and CDR2 from the germline V gene are MNHEY and SMNVEV (reference sequence). The CDR3: CASTSGESTQYF. In nucleotides, the CDR3 is TGTGCCAGCACCTCAGGGGAAAGTACGCAGTATTTT.

The CDR3 DNA reads TGTGCCAGTAGTAGGGGACTAGCGGGAGGTTCCGGGGAGCTGTTTTTT. It codes for CASSRGLAGGSGELFF. The genes are TRBV19 and TRBJ2-2; TRBD2 agrees at 15 bases. The CDR3 runs 16 residues. J gave up 6 bases and V 4 bases, and 3 bases lay outside the gene matches. The germline V gene encodes CDR1 LNHDA and CDR2 SQIVND (reference sequence).

This chain joins TRBV9 and TRBJ2-2; 8 bases match TRBD2. V shed 0 bases and J 4 bases; nucleotides not matched to a gene: 2. CDR3 length: 15 amino acids. The V gene's germline CDR1 is SGDLS and CDR2 YYNGEE. CDR3 region: CASSVGLASTGELFF. The CDR3 nucleotides read TGTGCCAGCAGCGTAGGACTAGCGAGCACCGGGGAGCTGTTTTTT.

J is TRBJ2-1 and V is TRBV14; the match to TRBD2 covers 10 bases. Germline values: CDR1 SGHDN, CDR2 FVKESK. The CDR3 loop spans 18 amino acids. With V trimmed by 5 bases and J by 1 base, 11 bases remained unmatched. The DNA for the CDR3 is TGTGCCAGCAGCGGTCCCGGGACTAGCGATATTTCCTACAATGAGCAGTTCTTC. Translated, it gives CASSGPGTSDISYNEQFF.

The CDR3 nucleotides read TGTGCCAGCAGCTCCACTAGCGGGAGAGGGGATTACAATGAGCAGTTCTTC. Amino acids: CASSSTSGRGDYNEQFF. The chain has TRBV7-8 and TRBJ2-1, with TRBD2 matching 11 bases. This CDR3 has 17 amino acids. Trimming at V came to 4 bases and at J to 4 bases, leaving 9 bases not matched to a gene. Germline V gives CDR1 SGHVS, CDR2 FQNEAQ.

The chain uses TRBV5-6 and TRBJ2-5; D might be TRBD1 (5 bases). V dropped 7 bases and J dropped 7 bases, with 17 bases sitting between them. CDR3 size: 13 residues. CDR1 and CDR2 (germline): SGHDT, YYEEEE. The CDR3 protein is CASHPWRQGTQYF. The DNA of the CDR3 is TGTGCCAGCCACCCTTGGCGGCAGGGGACCCAGTACTTC.

The rearrangement links TRBV14 to TRBJ2-7; D is possibly TRBD1 (6 bases). Germline CDR1 SGHDN, CDR2 FVKESK. The CDR3 sequence is 12 residues long. The V gene lost 5 bases and the J gene lost 6 bases, with 11 bases spanning the gap. CDR3 nucleotide sequence: TGTGCCAGCAGCTACCAGGGGACCGAGCAGTACTTC. Its translation is CASSYQGTEQYF.

This clone showed up just once. This sequence joins TRBV5-8 and TRBJ2-7; perhaps TRBD1 as D (6 bases). V lost 0 bases and J 3 bases, leaving 13 bases between the germline ends. This CDR3 has 15 residues. Germline CDR1 is SGHTS and CDR2 is YDEGEE. The CDR3 DNA is TGTGCCAGCAGCTTGGGGCTGCAGGGGAACTACGAGCAGTACTTC. Translation gives CASSLGLQGNYEQYF.

The gene calls are TRBV11-1 and TRBJ1-3; no clear D gene. The CDR3 loop spans 15 amino acids. Trimming cost V 1 base and J 4 bases, with 11 bases left between them. CDR1 and CDR2 from the germline V gene are SGHAT and FQDESV (reference sequence). The CDR3 here is CASSLDIGEGNTIYF. DNA for the CDR3: TGTGCCAGCAGCTTAGACATCGGGGAAGGAAACACCATATATTTT.

This clone was observed a handful of times. The chain is built from TRBV27 and TRBJ2-3, with D unclear. The CDR3 length is 12 residues. V gave up 5 bases and J gave up 3 bases, with 6 bases separating them. The germline CDR1 and CDR2 sequences are MNHEY and SMNVEV (reference sequence). The CDR3 DNA reads as TGTGCCAGCAGTCCCCAAACAGATACGCAGTATTTT. Protein sequence: CASSPQTDTQYF.